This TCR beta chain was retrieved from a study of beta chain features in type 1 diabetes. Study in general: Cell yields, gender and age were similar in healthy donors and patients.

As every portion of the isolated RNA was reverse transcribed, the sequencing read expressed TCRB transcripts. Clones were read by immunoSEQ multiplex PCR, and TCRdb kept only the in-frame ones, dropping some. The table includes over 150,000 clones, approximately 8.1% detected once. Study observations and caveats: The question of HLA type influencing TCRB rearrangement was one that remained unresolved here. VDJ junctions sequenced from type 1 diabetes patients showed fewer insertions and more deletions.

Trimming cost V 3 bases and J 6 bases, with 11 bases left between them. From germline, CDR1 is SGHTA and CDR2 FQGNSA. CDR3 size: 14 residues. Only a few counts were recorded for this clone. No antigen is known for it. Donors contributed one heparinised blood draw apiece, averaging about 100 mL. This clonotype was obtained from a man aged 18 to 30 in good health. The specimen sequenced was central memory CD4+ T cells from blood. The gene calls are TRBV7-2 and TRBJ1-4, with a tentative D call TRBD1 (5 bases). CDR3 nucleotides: TGTGCCAGCAGCTTCCAGGGCTACTATGAAAAACTGTTTTTT. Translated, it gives CASSFQGYYEKLFF. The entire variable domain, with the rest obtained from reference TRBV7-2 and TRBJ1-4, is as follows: GAGVSQSPSNKVTEKGKDVELRCDPISGHTALYWYRQSLGQGLEFLIYFQGNSAPDKSGLPSDRFSAERTGGSVSTLTIQRTQQEDSAVYLCASSFQGYYEKLFFGSGTQLSVL.